This T cell receptor (beta chain) originates from a study of post-analysis software for immune sequencing data. Background on the study: In terms of disease course, relapsing-remitting, secondary progressive and progressive-relapsing multiple sclerosis were included.

Unique molecular identifiers were present in the TCR beta cDNA libraries. Yield was 500,000 to 600,000 cDNA molecules from approximately 0.91 to 9.4 million T cells. In TCRdb, the PCR reads were re-called with MiXCR into one record per CDR3 protein. The sample consists of a few hundred thousand distinct CDR3 sequences, 35% to 40% of them appearing once. With regard to this clonotype: Its antigen is unidentified.

Study results and caveats: The normalized Chao1 diversity of multiple sclerosis patients was significantly lower than that of controls. Roughly five TRBV segments were significantly more frequent in patients than in controls. TRBV5-6, TRBV5-1 and TRBV20-1 were among these segments. Clustering by F measure revealed strong co-clustering among samples prepared together in one batch.

The V segment lost 4 bases and the J segment 2 bases; nucleotides outside the gene matches: 4. CDR1 and CDR2 from the germline V gene are SQVTM and ANQGSEA. This CDR3 has 13 residues. The sequencing sample was made of blood. The receptor was isolated from a girl aged 5-17 years with multiple sclerosis. The J gene is TRBJ2-7, the V gene TRBV29-1; 8 bases align to TRBD2. The CDR3 protein is CSVVGSGTYEQYF. The CDR3 nucleotides are TGCAGCGTTGTGGGTAGCGGGACCTACGAGCAGTACTTC.